The entry below describes one T cell receptor beta chain. Antigen: not known. Profiling relied on immunoSEQ multiplex PCR, and the TCRdb table lists in-frame clones only, not all of them. The sample comprises 40,000 or so clones, about 84% of which are singletons, and 21% rests with the top ten. This sample stems from a study of OX40 agonist ivuxolimab in advanced cancers. Overall study results and limits: It was also the case that some nonresponders had low normalized T-cell clonal expansion.

Trimming pared 6 bases from V and 0 bases from J, leaving 17 bases between. Germline lookup yields CDR1 SGHAT and CDR2 FQNNGV. This CDR3 region has 16 residues. The chain couples TRBV11-2 to TRBJ1-2; D remains ambiguous. The sequence was obtained from an adult with an advanced solid tumor such as melanoma, head and neck, liver or kidney cancer. The specimen was CD4+ or CD8+ T cells sorted from blood, collected in a trial of the OX40 agonist ivuxolimab. CDR3 region: CASSLPPTIPNYGYTF. The CDR3 coding sequence is TGTGCCAGCAGTTTACCCCCCACGATACCTAACTATGGCTACACCTTC.